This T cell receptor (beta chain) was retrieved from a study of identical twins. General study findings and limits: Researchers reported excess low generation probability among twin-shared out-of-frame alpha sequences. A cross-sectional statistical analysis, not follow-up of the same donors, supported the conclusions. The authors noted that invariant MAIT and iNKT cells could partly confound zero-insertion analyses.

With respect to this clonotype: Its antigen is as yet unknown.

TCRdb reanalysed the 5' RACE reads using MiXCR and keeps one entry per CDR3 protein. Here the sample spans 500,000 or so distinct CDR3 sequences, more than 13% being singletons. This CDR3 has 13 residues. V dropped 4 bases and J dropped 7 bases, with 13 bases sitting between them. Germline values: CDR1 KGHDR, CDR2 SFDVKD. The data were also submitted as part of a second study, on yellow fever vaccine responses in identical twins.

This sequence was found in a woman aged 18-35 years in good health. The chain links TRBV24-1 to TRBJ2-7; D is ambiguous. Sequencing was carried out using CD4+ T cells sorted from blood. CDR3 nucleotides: TGTGCCACCAGTGACGCCACCCTCATGGAGCAGTACTTC. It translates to CATSDATLMEQYF.